This T cell receptor (beta chain) originates from a study of graft-versus-host responses after intestinal transplantation (dated by TCRdb to about 2021). Notes on the research overall: Multivisceral, liver-intestinal, or isolated intestinal transplants were received by the recipients. Anti-thymocyte globulin induction was given to all recipients, followed by maintenance tacrolimus and steroids for 2 to 4 years. After intestinal transplantation, graft-versus-host and host-versus-graft alloreactive T cell clones in the graft, circulation and bone marrow were tracked using bulk TCR-beta CDR3 sequencing. Alloreactive clones were identified by sequencing pre-transplant mixed lymphocyte reaction products and comparing these products with unstimulated pre-transplant donor and recipient T cells. The cohort enrolled 24 intestinal transplant recipients, one of whom was a retransplant, and a few patients without pretransplant specimens were excluded. Donor T cell macrochimerism was defined as a peak of at least 4% donor T cells among recipient peripheral blood mononuclear cells. Rather than going through the commercial service, samples from a few later patients were sequenced in-house on an Illumina MiSeq and processed with MiXCR. General study outcomes and caveats: High GvH to HvG T cell clonal ratios were observed in the allografts of patients with donor T cell macrochimerism. Conclusions were limited by the relatively low number and heterogeneity of intestinal transplant patients. Early after transplant, declines in HvG clones were associated with peak levels of circulating GvH clones. GvH clones were detected in recipient bone marrow, and some of these GvH clones were observed earlier in ileal mucosa or blood, consistent with an intestinal mucosal origin.

The library was built by means of the immunoSEQ multiplex PCR assay. For most patients, genomic DNA was isolated with the Qiagen DNeasy Blood and Tissue Kit and shipped frozen to Adaptive Biotechnologies for TCR sequencing. Adaptive Biotechnologies carried out high-throughput TCR-beta CDR3 sequencing of genomic DNA for most patients. As for how the authors treated the data: TCR sequencing data were retrieved from Adaptive's ImmunoSEQ software for roughly 17 patients, whereas a few other patients were processed with MiXCR and VDJtools. To correct CD4 versus CD8 sorting errors, any sequence found in both subsets at a frequency ratio below 5:1 was removed. CDR3 nucleotide sequences shared by donor and recipient were removed because the origin of these sequences could not be assigned. At least 2-fold expansion over unstimulated cells and a minimum CFSE-low frequency of 0.002% (template counts) or 0.001% (read counts) were required for clones to be classified as alloreactive. Clones were considered mappable if detected in sequenced pre-transplant spleen, lymph node, or MLR CFSE-low populations of the donor or recipient. Cumulative frequency of alloreactive clones was calculated as a percentage of all sequences weighted by copy number. TCRdb holds this immuneACCESS table with in-frame rearrangements only. Some clones are missing; in checked studies, unresolved V genes explain under half, and the rest has no known cause. V and J calls and clone size are as listed in that table; D and trimming were resolved from the DNA. The sample table records about 89,000 clones; 91% of these occur just once. Jointly, the top ten make up roughly 0.1% of the sample.

The intended sense of this specimen's time point label: cells obtained before transplantation from donor or recipient. CD3+CD4+ and CD3+CD8+ populations were FACS-sorted from unstimulated pre-transplant donor and recipient cells taken from spleen or lymph nodes. Worth noting for this clone: Its antigen remains unidentified. Per-base qualities were not stored, and no clone one base away is much larger.

The CDR3 contains 14 residues, cysteine and phenylalanine counted. Just CDR3 DNA is preserved here, 42 bases in frame from base 1. Deletion took 4 bases off V and 7 bases off J, with a span of 17 bases between the germline ends. Looking up the germline V gene (reference sequence) yields CDR1 GTSNPN and CDR2 SVGIG. The sample consisted of unstimulated CD4+ T cells sorted from spleen or lymph node cells, taken before intestinal transplant. Recombination linked TRBV30 to TRBJ2-1, with TRBD2 perhaps the D gene, on 5 matching bases. This clonotype originated in a human donor who received an intestinal transplant. The CDR3: CAWKASWDNNEQFF. DNA sequence: TGTGCCTGGAAGGCTAGCTGGGATAATAATGAGCAGTTCTTC. The CDR3 plus the reference TRBV30 and TRBJ2-1 genes for the other parts give the full variable domain: SQTIHQWPATLVQPVGSPLSLECTVEGTSNPNLYWYRQAAGRGLQLLFYSVGIGQISSEVPQNLSASRPQDRQFILSSKKLLLSDSGFYLCAWKASWDNNEQFFGPGTRLTVL.